These T cell receptor beta chains were read from a single sample in a study of vaccination and CD4 T cells after COVID-19. These TCRs are of unknown antigen specificity. TCRdb analysed the PCR reads with MiXCR anew, one entry per CDR3 protein. The table has around 25,000 distinct CDR3 sequences, roughly 40% seen once. Sequences were obtained from CD4+ T cells from blood, cultured in vitro. The receptors derive from a human donor who had recovered from COVID-19. The CDR3 runs from the conserved cysteine through the conserved F or W. The D gene is left open where the match is weak. A row's size may be missing; if present it is once, few, many or a size class.

clone_size: -; d_call: -; j_call: TRBJ2-4; v_call: TRBV10-3; cdr3_aa: CAISESFEDIQYF; cdr3_nt: TGTGCCATCAGTGAGTCGTTCGAGGACATTCAGTACTTC
clone_size: few; d_call: -; j_call: TRBJ1-2; v_call: TRBV6-1; cdr3_aa: CASGRLNYGYTF; cdr3_nt: TGTGCCAGCGGGCGGCTCAACTATGGCTACACCTTC
clone_size: few; d_call: -; j_call: TRBJ2-3; v_call: TRBV11-3; cdr3_aa: CASSLLVPDTQYF; cdr3_nt: TGTGCCAGCAGCTTATTGGTTCCAGATACGCAGTATTTT
clone_size: -; d_call: TRBD2; j_call: TRBJ2-7; v_call: TRBV28; cdr3_aa: CASTRGGGAYEQYF; cdr3_nt: TGTGCCAGCACCCGGGGCGGGGGGGCGTACGAGCAGTACTTC
clone_size: few; d_call: -; j_call: TRBJ2-1; v_call: TRBV20-1; cdr3_aa: CSARPPLAASSYNEQFF; cdr3_nt: TGCAGTGCTAGACCCCCACTAGCAGCGAGCTCCTACAATGAGCAGTTCTTC
clone_size: -; d_call: -; j_call: TRBJ1-2; v_call: TRBV20-1; cdr3_aa: CSAPSAPGTNYGYTF; cdr3_nt: TGCAGTGCTCCGTCGGCTCCAGGTACTAACTATGGCTACACCTTC
clone_size: -; d_call: -; j_call: TRBJ1-2; v_call: TRBV6-5; cdr3_aa: CASSYSPNGNYGYTF; cdr3_nt: TGTGCCAGCAGTTACTCTCCAAATGGTAACTATGGCTACACCTTC
clone_size: -; d_call: -; j_call: TRBJ2-3; v_call: TRBV9; cdr3_aa: CASSERVATDTQYF; cdr3_nt: TGTGCCAGCAGCGAAAGAGTAGCAACAGATACGCAGTATTTT
clone_size: few; d_call: -; j_call: TRBJ1-5; v_call: TRBV15; cdr3_aa: CATSQQSLSNQPQHF; cdr3_nt: TGTGCCACCAGCCAACAAAGCCTTAGCAATCAGCCCCAGCATTTT
clone_size: -; d_call: -; j_call: TRBJ2-3; v_call: TRBV27; cdr3_aa: CASRSGPRAQYF; cdr3_nt: TGTGCCAGCAGATCCGGGCCGAGGGCGCAGTATTTT
clone_size: few; d_call: -; j_call: TRBJ1-5; v_call: TRBV6-2/TRBV6-3; cdr3_aa: CASSYSRRGVIDQPQHF; cdr3_nt: TGTGCCAGCAGTTACTCGAGACGAGGGGTGATCGATCAGCCCCAGCATTTT
clone_size: -; d_call: -; j_call: TRBJ2-3; v_call: TRBV20-1; cdr3_aa: CSASPGTRTDTQYF; cdr3_nt: TGCAGTGCTAGCCCCGGGACTCGCACAGATACGCAGTATTTT
clone_size: -; d_call: -; j_call: TRBJ2-7; v_call: TRBV11-2; cdr3_aa: CASSLVLGGGPYEQYF; cdr3_nt: TGTGCCAGCAGCTTAGTTCTGGGAGGGGGTCCCTACGAGCAGTACTTC
clone_size: few; d_call: -; j_call: TRBJ2-7; v_call: TRBV28; cdr3_aa: CASSFGHDEQYF; cdr3_nt: TGTGCCAGCAGTTTCGGGCACGACGAGCAGTACTTC
clone_size: -; d_call: -; j_call: TRBJ2-3; v_call: TRBV6-1; cdr3_aa: CASSPDTDFTDTQYF; cdr3_nt: TGTGCCAGCAGTCCGGACACGGACTTCACAGATACGCAGTATTTT
clone_size: few; d_call: -; j_call: TRBJ2-1; v_call: TRBV28; cdr3_aa: CASSTSRAASYNEQFF; cdr3_nt: TGTGCCAGCAGTACTAGCCGGGCGGCAAGCTACAATGAGCAGTTCTTC
clone_size: medium-sized; d_call: -; j_call: TRBJ1-5; v_call: TRBV20-1; cdr3_aa: CSARMTGSNQPQHF; cdr3_nt: TGCAGTGCCCGCATGACTGGAAGCAATCAGCCCCAGCATTTT
clone_size: few; d_call: -; j_call: TRBJ2-3; v_call: TRBV6-1; cdr3_aa: CASTLEGNVASFQYF; cdr3_nt: TGTGCCAGCACCCTGGAGGGAAACGTAGCGAGTTTTCAGTATTTT
clone_size: -; d_call: TRBD1; j_call: TRBJ1-1; v_call: TRBV18; cdr3_aa: CASRGQANTEAFF; cdr3_nt: TGTGCCAGCCGGGGACAGGCGAACACTGAAGCTTTCTTT
clone_size: -; d_call: -; j_call: TRBJ1-1; v_call: TRBV7-9; cdr3_aa: CASRRPLGTEAFF; cdr3_nt: TGTGCCAGCAGGAGACCGCTGGGTACTGAAGCTTTCTTT
clone_size: -; d_call: TRBD2; j_call: TRBJ2-3; v_call: TRBV18; cdr3_aa: CASSTGPGLAATDTQYF; cdr3_nt: TGTGCCAGCTCCACTGGGCCGGGACTAGCGGCCACAGATACGCAGTATTTT
clone_size: few; d_call: TRBD1; j_call: TRBJ1-5; v_call: TRBV23-1; cdr3_aa: CASSEIGTEGNQPQHF; cdr3_nt: TGCGCCAGCAGTGAGATCGGGACAGAAGGCAATCAGCCCCAGCATTTT
clone_size: -; d_call: TRBD2; j_call: TRBJ2-1; v_call: TRBV15; cdr3_aa: CATSFSGGAFYNEQFF; cdr3_nt: TGTGCCACCAGCTTTAGCGGGGGGGCCTTCTACAATGAGCAGTTCTTC
clone_size: -; d_call: -; j_call: TRBJ2-1; v_call: TRBV5-1; cdr3_aa: CASSLGSSSGPYNEQFF; cdr3_nt: TGCGCCAGCAGCTTGGGTTCATCCAGCGGCCCATACAATGAGCAGTTCTTC
clone_size: -; d_call: -; j_call: TRBJ1-2; v_call: TRBV6-1; cdr3_aa: CASNAGTLTYGYTF; cdr3_nt: TGTGCCAGCAACGCGGGGACCTTGACCTATGGCTACACCTTC
clone_size: few; d_call: -; j_call: TRBJ2-3; v_call: TRBV6-1; cdr3_aa: CASSPPGGAHTQYF; cdr3_nt: TGTGCCAGCAGCCCACCCGGGGGCGCACATACGCAGTATTTT
clone_size: few; d_call: -; j_call: TRBJ1-1; v_call: TRBV28; cdr3_aa: CASRRRTVNTEAFF; cdr3_nt: TGTGCCAGCAGACGAAGGACAGTGAACACTGAAGCTTTCTTT
clone_size: few; d_call: -; j_call: TRBJ2-3; v_call: TRBV27; cdr3_aa: CASSLRRGGDTQYF; cdr3_nt: TGTGCCAGCAGTTTAAGGAGGGGCGGGGATACGCAGTATTTT
clone_size: -; d_call: TRBD2; j_call: TRBJ2-7; v_call: TRBV28; cdr3_aa: CASSSPTSGSHEQYF; cdr3_nt: TGTGCCAGCAGTTCGCCGACTAGCGGGAGTCACGAGCAGTACTTC
clone_size: -; d_call: -; j_call: TRBJ2-7; v_call: TRBV20-1; cdr3_aa: CSARDHLAARSYEQYF; cdr3_nt: TGCAGTGCTAGAGATCACTTGGCAGCCCGCTCCTACGAGCAGTACTTC
clone_size: -; d_call: TRBD1; j_call: TRBJ1-1; v_call: TRBV5-1; cdr3_aa: CASSSQGQGSTTTEAFF; cdr3_nt: TGCGCCAGCAGCTCTCAGGGACAGGGGAGTACTACCACTGAAGCTTTCTTT
clone_size: few; d_call: -; j_call: TRBJ2-2; v_call: TRBV27; cdr3_aa: CASSLSRGMRVAGELFF; cdr3_nt: TGTGCCAGCAGTTTATCGAGGGGGATGCGAGTCGCCGGGGAGCTGTTTTTT
clone_size: -; d_call: -; j_call: TRBJ2-5; v_call: TRBV7-7; cdr3_aa: CASSPQGRGETQYF; cdr3_nt: TGTGCTAGCAGCCCTCAGGGGCGAGGAGAGACCCAGTACTTC
clone_size: few; d_call: -; j_call: TRBJ2-7; v_call: TRBV5-4; cdr3_aa: CASSFDGGYEQYF; cdr3_nt: TGTGCCAGCAGCTTCGATGGGGGCTACGAGCAGTACTTC
clone_size: few; d_call: TRBD1; j_call: TRBJ1-1; v_call: TRBV7-2; cdr3_aa: CASSFGQGNTEAFF; cdr3_nt: TGTGCCAGCAGCTTTGGACAGGGTAACACTGAAGCTTTCTTT
clone_size: -; d_call: -; j_call: TRBJ2-7; v_call: TRBV27; cdr3_aa: CASSSALSRPWEQYF; cdr3_nt: TGTGCCAGCAGTTCCGCCCTCTCGAGGCCATGGGAGCAGTACTTC
clone_size: -; d_call: -; j_call: TRBJ1-5; v_call: TRBV18; cdr3_aa: CASSPAFDQPQHF; cdr3_nt: TGTGCCAGCTCACCCGCCTTCGATCAGCCCCAGCATTTT
clone_size: few; d_call: -; j_call: TRBJ2-7; v_call: TRBV7-2; cdr3_aa: CASSLIFGTAYEQYF; cdr3_nt: TGTGCCAGCAGCTTAATCTTCGGGACTGCCTACGAGCAGTACTTC
clone_size: -; d_call: -; j_call: TRBJ2-7; v_call: TRBV7-2; cdr3_aa: CASSYLGGSHEQYF; cdr3_nt: TGTGCCAGCAGCTACCTAGGGGGGTCCCACGAGCAGTACTTC
clone_size: few; d_call: -; j_call: TRBJ1-2; v_call: TRBV19; cdr3_aa: CASSARGGPLYYGYTF; cdr3_nt: TGTGCCAGTAGTGCGAGGGGGGGGCCGCTTTACTATGGCTACACCTTC
clone_size: -; d_call: -; j_call: TRBJ1-5; v_call: TRBV2; cdr3_aa: CASRVQTLSMGNQPQHF; cdr3_nt: TGTGCCAGCAGGGTGCAGACGCTTTCGATGGGCAATCAGCCCCAGCATTTT
clone_size: -; d_call: -; j_call: TRBJ1-1; v_call: TRBV5-6; cdr3_aa: CASSPSDRRDTEAFF; cdr3_nt: TGTGCCAGCAGCCCCTCAGACAGGCGGGACACTGAAGCTTTCTTT
clone_size: few; d_call: -; j_call: TRBJ1-5; v_call: TRBV11-2; cdr3_aa: CASSPTGSNQPQHF; cdr3_nt: TGTGCCAGCAGCCCAACAGGGAGCAATCAGCCCCAGCATTTT
clone_size: few; d_call: TRBD2; j_call: TRBJ2-3; v_call: TRBV11-3; cdr3_aa: CASSYDRLAGVTDTQYF; cdr3_nt: TGTGCCAGCAGCTACGACCGACTAGCGGGGGTCACAGATACGCAGTATTTT
clone_size: -; d_call: TRBD1; j_call: TRBJ1-1; v_call: TRBV10-3; cdr3_aa: CAISWTGENEAFF; cdr3_nt: TGTGCCATCAGTTGGACAGGGGAAAATGAAGCTTTCTTT
clone_size: -; d_call: TRBD1; j_call: TRBJ1-6; v_call: TRBV7-8; cdr3_aa: CASSPPGQGVNSPLHF; cdr3_nt: TGTGCCAGCAGCCCCCCGGGGCAGGGGGTAAATTCACCCCTCCACTTT
clone_size: -; d_call: -; j_call: TRBJ1-5; v_call: TRBV6-5; cdr3_aa: CASSLAGSQHF; cdr3_nt: TGTGCCAGCAGTTTAGCCGGTTCCCAGCATTTT
clone_size: -; d_call: TRBD2; j_call: TRBJ2-1; v_call: TRBV29-1; cdr3_aa: CSEKRDSYNEQFF; cdr3_nt: TGCAGCGAGAAGCGGGATTCCTACAATGAGCAGTTCTTC
clone_size: few; d_call: -; j_call: TRBJ1-6; v_call: TRBV6-1; cdr3_aa: CASSVTSRSPLHF; cdr3_nt: TGTGCCAGCAGTGTTACCAGTAGATCACCCCTCCACTTT
clone_size: few; d_call: -; j_call: TRBJ2-7; v_call: TRBV20-1; cdr3_aa: CSARGGTSSYEQYF; cdr3_nt: TGCAGTGCTAGGGGTGGGACGTCATCCTACGAGCAGTACTTC
clone_size: -; d_call: TRBD2; j_call: TRBJ2-1; v_call: TRBV20-1; cdr3_aa: CSARSGLAGGEPYNEQFF; cdr3_nt: TGCAGTGCTAGATCGGGACTAGCGGGAGGTGAACCCTACAATGAGCAGTTCTTC
clone_size: few; d_call: -; j_call: TRBJ2-3; v_call: TRBV7-2; cdr3_aa: CASSLKAGGDTQYF; cdr3_nt: TGTGCCAGCAGCTTAAAGGCCGGGGGAGATACGCAGTATTTT
clone_size: -; d_call: TRBD2; j_call: TRBJ2-2; v_call: TRBV28; cdr3_aa: CASSFLREGSGELFF; cdr3_nt: TGTGCCAGCAGTTTCCTCAGGGAGGGGAGCGGGGAGCTGTTTTTT
clone_size: -; d_call: TRBD1; j_call: TRBJ2-7; v_call: TRBV6-1; cdr3_aa: CASSPGQGTSYEQYF; cdr3_nt: TGTGCCAGCAGCCCAGGACAGGGGACCTCCTACGAGCAGTACTTC
clone_size: few; d_call: TRBD1; j_call: TRBJ2-3; v_call: TRBV7-9; cdr3_aa: CASSLEGGQGTDTQYF; cdr3_nt: TGTGCCAGCAGCTTAGAGGGGGGACAGGGTACAGATACGCAGTATTTT
clone_size: few; d_call: -; j_call: TRBJ1-5; v_call: TRBV19; cdr3_aa: CASSLTGHSNQPQHF; cdr3_nt: TGTGCCAGTAGTTTGACAGGCCATAGCAATCAGCCCCAGCATTTT
clone_size: -; d_call: -; j_call: TRBJ1-1; v_call: TRBV20-1; cdr3_aa: CSARSGNTEAFF; cdr3_nt: TGCAGTGCTAGGTCAGGGAACACTGAAGCTTTCTTT
clone_size: few; d_call: -; j_call: TRBJ2-7; v_call: TRBV7-9; cdr3_aa: CASSDLAGQQYF; cdr3_nt: TGTGCCAGCAGCGACTTGGCAGGGCAGCAGTACTTC
clone_size: -; d_call: -; j_call: TRBJ2-1; v_call: TRBV7-6; cdr3_aa: CASSPIRTLNEQFF; cdr3_nt: TGTGCCAGCAGCCCAATACGGACTCTCAATGAGCAGTTCTTC
clone_size: few; d_call: TRBD1; j_call: TRBJ1-2; v_call: TRBV7-3; cdr3_aa: CASSLTQGAYGYTF; cdr3_nt: TGTGCCAGCAGCTTAACCCAGGGGGCCTATGGCTACACCTTC